This is a list of T cell receptor beta chains from one sample in a study of blood T cell repertoires in COVID-19. Sequencing was performed with immunoSEQ multiplex PCR; in TCRdb, only in-frame clones are kept and a portion is missing. The sample carries tens of thousands of clones, approximately 79% recorded once. What was sequenced was peripheral blood. The receptors were gathered from a human donor with acute or convalescent COVID-19. The donor label of this sample is uncertain. Both conserved end residues are part of each CDR3. The D gene is left open where the match is weak. Clone size is given for some rows only: seen once, a few or many times, or a class if the clone is expanded.

j_call: TRBJ2-1
clone_size: .
v_call: TRBV7-9
d_call: .
cdr3_aa: CATGTLGRGDYNEQFF
cdr3_nt: TGTGCCACTGGAACTTTGGGCAGGGGGGACTACAATGAGCAGTTCTTC

j_call: TRBJ1-2
clone_size: .
v_call: TRBV3-1/TRBV3-2
d_call: TRBD1
cdr3_aa: CASSQDLRTGAGYGYTF
cdr3_nt: TGTGCCAGCAGCCAAGATCTTAGGACAGGGGCTGGGTATGGCTACACCTTC

j_call: TRBJ1-2
clone_size: .
v_call: TRBV2
d_call: .
cdr3_aa: CASSGERGGGYTF
cdr3_nt: TGTGCCAGCAGTGGTGAACGCGGAGGAGGCTACACCTTC

j_call: TRBJ1-1
clone_size: .
v_call: TRBV18
d_call: .
cdr3_aa: CASSPGGTMNTEAFF
cdr3_nt: TGTGCCAGCTCACCCGGGGGGACCATGAACACTGAAGCTTTCTTT

j_call: TRBJ2-5
clone_size: .
v_call: TRBV7-9
d_call: .
cdr3_aa: CASSLLRAGRTQYF
cdr3_nt: TGTGCCAGCAGCTTACTTCGGGCAGGGCGCACCCAGTACTTC

j_call: TRBJ1-1
clone_size: .
v_call: TRBV19
d_call: .
cdr3_aa: CASSIRQRYEAFF
cdr3_nt: TGTGCCAGTAGTATTAGACAGCGATATGAAGCTTTCTTT

j_call: TRBJ1-3
clone_size: .
v_call: TRBV28
d_call: TRBD1
cdr3_aa: CASSLSGQGRTIYF
cdr3_nt: TGTGCCAGCAGTTTATCGGGACAGGGTAGGACCATATATTTT

j_call: TRBJ1-4
clone_size: .
v_call: TRBV5-6
d_call: TRBD1
cdr3_aa: CASSFPGQATNEKLFF
cdr3_nt: TGTGCCAGCAGCTTCCCCGGACAGGCAACTAATGAAAAACTGTTTTTT

j_call: TRBJ1-2
clone_size: .
v_call: TRBV4-2
d_call: .
cdr3_aa: CASSQGGEFAYGYTF
cdr3_nt: TGTGCCAGCAGCCAAGGGGGGGAGTTCGCCTATGGCTACACCTTC

j_call: TRBJ1-1
clone_size: .
v_call: TRBV7-9
d_call: TRBD1
cdr3_aa: CASSSRDSAKAFF
cdr3_nt: TGTGCCAGCAGCTCCCGGGACAGCGCCAAAGCTTTCTTT

j_call: TRBJ2-3
clone_size: .
v_call: TRBV7-6
d_call: TRBD1
cdr3_aa: CASSLAGQGGDTQYF
cdr3_nt: TGTGCCAGCAGCTTAGCGGGACAGGGTGGAGATACGCAGTATTTT

j_call: TRBJ1-3
clone_size: few
v_call: TRBV5-4
d_call: .
cdr3_aa: CASSIDSSGNTIYF
cdr3_nt: TGTGCCAGCAGCATTGACAGCTCTGGAAACACCATATATTTT

j_call: TRBJ2-2
clone_size: few
v_call: TRBV10-1
d_call: .
cdr3_aa: CASQQSLTGELFF
cdr3_nt: TGCGCCAGCCAACAGAGCCTCACCGGGGAGCTGTTTTTT

j_call: TRBJ1-5
clone_size: .
v_call: TRBV11-2
d_call: .
cdr3_aa: CASSRDSNQPQHF
cdr3_nt: TGTGCCAGCAGTCGAGATAGCAATCAGCCCCAGCATTTT

j_call: TRBJ2-3
clone_size: .
v_call: TRBV9
d_call: TRBD2
cdr3_aa: CASSPYAGGFTDTQYF
cdr3_nt: TGTGCCAGCAGCCCTTATGCGGGAGGTTTTACAGATACGCAGTATTTT

j_call: TRBJ1-6
clone_size: .
v_call: TRBV6-5
d_call: .
cdr3_aa: CASSYSQGGTTSPLHF
cdr3_nt: TGTGCCAGCAGTTACTCTCAAGGGGGAACTACTTCACCCCTCCACTTT

j_call: TRBJ2-1
clone_size: once
v_call: TRBV7-2
d_call: TRBD1
cdr3_aa: CASSGRDRGHEQFF
cdr3_nt: TGTGCCAGCAGCGGCCGGGACAGGGGACATGAGCAGTTCTTC

j_call: TRBJ2-7
clone_size: .
v_call: TRBV6-2/TRBV6-3
d_call: TRBD2
cdr3_aa: CASSGRLAGAPYEQYF
cdr3_nt: TGTGCCAGCAGTGGCCGACTAGCGGGAGCCCCCTACGAGCAGTACTTC

j_call: TRBJ2-1
clone_size: .
v_call: TRBV9
d_call: .
cdr3_aa: CASSVEPFPKNVPFF
cdr3_nt: TGTGCCAGCAGCGTCGAGCCATTCCCTAAAAACGTGCCGTTCTTC

j_call: TRBJ2-5
clone_size: many
v_call: TRBV19
d_call: .
cdr3_aa: CASSIMGALSEETQYF
cdr3_nt: TGTGCCAGTAGTATTATGGGGGCCCTCTCCGAGGAGACCCAGTACTTC

j_call: TRBJ1-1
clone_size: few
v_call: TRBV28
d_call: .
cdr3_aa: CASTETARVTEAFF
cdr3_nt: TGTGCCAGCACCGAGACAGCTAGGGTCACTGAAGCTTTCTTT

j_call: TRBJ1-5
clone_size: .
v_call: TRBV7-2
d_call: .
cdr3_aa: CASSLVDRSNQPQHF
cdr3_nt: TGTGCCAGCAGCTTAGTGGACAGAAGCAATCAGCCCCAGCATTTT

j_call: TRBJ2-1
clone_size: .
v_call: TRBV11-2
d_call: TRBD2
cdr3_aa: CASSLEAGGLGEQFF
cdr3_nt: TGTGCCAGCAGCTTAGAAGCGGGGGGCCTTGGTGAGCAGTTCTTC

j_call: TRBJ1-2
clone_size: .
v_call: TRBV2
d_call: .
cdr3_aa: CASSGMGGNYGYTF
cdr3_nt: TGTGCCAGCAGCGGCATGGGGGGAAACTATGGCTACACCTTC

j_call: TRBJ1-2
clone_size: .
v_call: TRBV5-1
d_call: TRBD1
cdr3_aa: CASSPGQGNYGYTF
cdr3_nt: TGCGCCAGCAGCCCGGGACAGGGCAACTATGGCTACACCTTC

j_call: TRBJ1-1
clone_size: .
v_call: TRBV9
d_call: .
cdr3_aa: CASSVIVNTEAFF
cdr3_nt: TGTGCCAGCAGCGTAATCGTGAACACTGAAGCTTTCTTT

j_call: TRBJ2-3
clone_size: .
v_call: TRBV6-2/TRBV6-3
d_call: TRBD1
cdr3_aa: CASSYEFRDRGRTDTQYF
cdr3_nt: TGTGCCAGCAGTTACGAGTTCCGGGACAGGGGGCGCACAGATACGCAGTATTTT

j_call: TRBJ2-1
clone_size: .
v_call: TRBV27
d_call: .
cdr3_aa: CASSSPGGAYNEQFF
cdr3_nt: TGTGCCAGCAGTTCCCCTGGCGGGGCCTACAATGAGCAGTTCTTC

j_call: TRBJ1-1
clone_size: once
v_call: TRBV5-1
d_call: .
cdr3_aa: CASSLGQGWTEAFF
cdr3_nt: TGCGCCAGCAGCTTGGGCCAGGGATGGACTGAAGCTTTCTTT

j_call: TRBJ1-6
clone_size: .
v_call: TRBV2
d_call: .
cdr3_aa: CASSLGVNSPLHF
cdr3_nt: TGTGCCAGCAGTTTAGGGGTCAATTCACCCCTCCACTTT

j_call: TRBJ1-3
clone_size: .
v_call: TRBV2
d_call: TRBD1
cdr3_aa: CASRSGQGAGNTIYF
cdr3_nt: TGTGCCAGCAGATCGGGACAGGGGGCTGGAAACACCATATATTTT

j_call: TRBJ1-1
clone_size: .
v_call: TRBV11-2
d_call: .
cdr3_aa: CASSLSVQGNTEAFF
cdr3_nt: TGTGCCAGCAGCCTGAGCGTACAGGGAAACACTGAAGCTTTCTTT

j_call: TRBJ2-3
clone_size: .
v_call: TRBV4-1
d_call: TRBD2
cdr3_aa: CASSLGLAGSGDTQYF
cdr3_nt: TGCGCCAGCAGCCTTGGACTAGCGGGGTCCGGAGATACGCAGTATTTT

j_call: TRBJ1-2
clone_size: few
v_call: TRBV19
d_call: TRBD1
cdr3_aa: CASKTGTDAGYGYTF
cdr3_nt: TGTGCCAGTAAAACCGGGACAGACGCGGGCTATGGCTACACCTTC

j_call: TRBJ1-5
clone_size: .
v_call: TRBV7-2
d_call: .
cdr3_aa: CASSATGDSNQPQHF
cdr3_nt: TGTGCCAGCAGCGCGACAGGAGATAGCAATCAGCCCCAGCATTTT

j_call: TRBJ1-4
clone_size: .
v_call: TRBV27
d_call: TRBD1
cdr3_aa: CASSLTTGRDNEKLFF
cdr3_nt: TGTGCCAGCAGTCTAACGACAGGGCGGGATAATGAAAAACTGTTTTTT

j_call: TRBJ2-7
clone_size: .
v_call: TRBV7-2
d_call: TRBD2
cdr3_aa: CASSTGLAAPLQQYF
cdr3_nt: TGTGCCAGCAGCACCGGACTAGCGGCACCCCTCCAGCAGTACTTC

j_call: TRBJ2-1
clone_size: few
v_call: TRBV6-2/TRBV6-3
d_call: TRBD2
cdr3_aa: CASSDVGGSLNEQFF
cdr3_nt: TGTGCCAGCAGCGACGTGGGCGGGAGTTTGAATGAGCAGTTCTTC

j_call: TRBJ2-1
clone_size: .
v_call: TRBV7-2
d_call: .
cdr3_aa: CASSFGGEQFF
cdr3_nt: TGTGCCAGCAGCTTTGGAGGTGAGCAGTTCTTC

j_call: TRBJ1-1
clone_size: once
v_call: TRBV6-5
d_call: .
cdr3_aa: CAAGPRAGAFF
cdr3_nt: TGTGCCGCAGGTCCCAGGGCCGGAGCTTTCTTT

j_call: TRBJ1-2
clone_size: once
v_call: TRBV2
d_call: .
cdr3_aa: CASSKPQGFYGYTF
cdr3_nt: TGTGCCAGCAGCAAACCGCAGGGGTTTTATGGCTACACCTTC

j_call: TRBJ2-2
clone_size: .
v_call: TRBV5-6
d_call: TRBD1
cdr3_aa: CASSFRDRAAVGELFF
cdr3_nt: TGTGCCAGCAGCTTCCGGGACAGGGCTGCGGTGGGGGAGCTGTTTTTT

j_call: TRBJ1-5
clone_size: .
v_call: TRBV3-1/TRBV3-2
d_call: TRBD1
cdr3_aa: CASSQGRGTGTRPQHF
cdr3_nt: TGTGCCAGCAGCCAAGGGAGGGGGACAGGGACTCGGCCCCAGCATTTT

j_call: TRBJ2-1
clone_size: .
v_call: TRBV21-1
d_call: .
cdr3_aa: CASSKPRARREQFF
cdr3_nt: TGTGCCAGCAGCAAACCCAGGGCTAGGCGTGAGCAGTTCTTC

j_call: TRBJ1-6
clone_size: .
v_call: TRBV9
d_call: TRBD1
cdr3_aa: CASSPSGTADSPLHF
cdr3_nt: TGTGCCAGCAGCCCTTCCGGGACAGCCGATTCACCCCTCCACTTT

j_call: TRBJ2-2
clone_size: .
v_call: TRBV5-4
d_call: TRBD2
cdr3_aa: CASSSVAGGTGELFF
cdr3_nt: TGTGCCAGCAGCTCCGTAGCGGGAGGTACCGGGGAGCTGTTTTTT

j_call: TRBJ2-1
clone_size: few
v_call: TRBV24-1
d_call: TRBD1
cdr3_aa: CATSDTGAGNEQFF
cdr3_nt: TGTGCCACCAGTGATACAGGGGCGGGCAATGAGCAGTTCTTC

j_call: TRBJ2-1
clone_size: .
v_call: TRBV28
d_call: .
cdr3_aa: CASSHQLALSYNEQFF
cdr3_nt: TGTGCCAGCAGTCATCAACTAGCTTTGTCCTACAATGAGCAGTTCTTC

j_call: TRBJ2-1
clone_size: .
v_call: TRBV24-1
d_call: .
cdr3_aa: CATSRASAADEQFF
cdr3_nt: TGTGCCACCAGTAGAGCTAGCGCGGCGGATGAGCAGTTCTTC

j_call: TRBJ2-7
clone_size: .
v_call: TRBV11-2
d_call: .
cdr3_aa: CASSLDRVIYEQYF
cdr3_nt: TGTGCCAGCAGCTTAGATCGGGTCATCTACGAGCAGTACTTC

j_call: TRBJ1-5
clone_size: .
v_call: TRBV7-2
d_call: .
cdr3_aa: CASSKQGIGQPQHF
cdr3_nt: TGTGCCAGCAGCAAACAGGGTATAGGTCAGCCCCAGCATTTT

j_call: TRBJ2-5
clone_size: .
v_call: TRBV7-9
d_call: .
cdr3_aa: CASSSGGGGETQYF
cdr3_nt: TGTGCCAGCAGCTCCGGGGGAGGGGGAGAGACCCAGTACTTC